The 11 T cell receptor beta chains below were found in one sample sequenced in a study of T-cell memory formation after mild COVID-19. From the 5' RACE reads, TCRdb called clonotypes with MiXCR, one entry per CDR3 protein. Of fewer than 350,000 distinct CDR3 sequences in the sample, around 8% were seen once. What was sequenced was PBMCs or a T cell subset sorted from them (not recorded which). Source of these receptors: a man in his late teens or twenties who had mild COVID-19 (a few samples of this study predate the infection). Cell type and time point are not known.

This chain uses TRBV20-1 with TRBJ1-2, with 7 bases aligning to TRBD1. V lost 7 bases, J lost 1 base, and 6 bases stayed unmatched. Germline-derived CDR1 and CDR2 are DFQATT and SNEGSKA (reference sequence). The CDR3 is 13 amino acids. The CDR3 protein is CSVPGTVNYGYTF. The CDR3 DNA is TGCAGTGTCCCCGGGACAGTTAACTATGGCTACACCTTC.

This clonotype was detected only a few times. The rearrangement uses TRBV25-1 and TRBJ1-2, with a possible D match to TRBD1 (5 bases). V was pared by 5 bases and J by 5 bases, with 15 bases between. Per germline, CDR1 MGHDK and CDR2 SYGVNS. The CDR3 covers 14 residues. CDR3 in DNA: TGTGCCAGCAGTCCCCGGCAGGGACGATATGGCTACACCTTC. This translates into CASSPRQGRYGYTF.

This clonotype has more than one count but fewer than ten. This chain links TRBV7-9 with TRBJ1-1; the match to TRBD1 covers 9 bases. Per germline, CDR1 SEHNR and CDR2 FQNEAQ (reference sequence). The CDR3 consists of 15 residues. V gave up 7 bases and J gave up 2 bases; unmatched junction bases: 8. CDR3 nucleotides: TGTGCCAGCACCCGGACAGGGGACATTAACACTGAAGCTTTCTTT. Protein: CASTRTGDINTEAFF. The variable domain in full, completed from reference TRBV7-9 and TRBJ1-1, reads DTGVSQNPRHKITKRGQNVTFRCDPISEHNRLYWYRQTLGQGPEFLTYFQNEAQLEKSRLLSDRFSAERPKGSFSTLEIQRTEQGDSAMYLCASTRTGDINTEAFFGQGTRLTVV.

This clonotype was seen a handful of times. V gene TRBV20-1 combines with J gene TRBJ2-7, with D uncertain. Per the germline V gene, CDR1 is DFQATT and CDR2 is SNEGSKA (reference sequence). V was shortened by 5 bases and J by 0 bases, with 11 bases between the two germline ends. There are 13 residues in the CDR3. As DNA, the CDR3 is TGCAGTGCTGTAAACCCGACCTCCTACGAGCAGTACGTC. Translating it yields CSAVNPTSYEQYV.

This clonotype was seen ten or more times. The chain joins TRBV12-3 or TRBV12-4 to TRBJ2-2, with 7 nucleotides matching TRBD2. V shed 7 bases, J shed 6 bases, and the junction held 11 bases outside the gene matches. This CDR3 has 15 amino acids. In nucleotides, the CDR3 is TGTGCCAGCACTAAAGCGGGATGGGATTCCGGGGAGCTGTTTTTT. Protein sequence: CASTKAGWDSGELFF.

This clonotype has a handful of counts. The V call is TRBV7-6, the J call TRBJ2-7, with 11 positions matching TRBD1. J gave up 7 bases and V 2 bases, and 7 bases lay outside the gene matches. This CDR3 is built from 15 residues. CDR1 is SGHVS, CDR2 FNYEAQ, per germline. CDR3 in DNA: TGTGCCAGCAGCTTACAAGGACAGGGGGCTCGGGAGCAGTACTTC. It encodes CASSLQGQGAREQYF.

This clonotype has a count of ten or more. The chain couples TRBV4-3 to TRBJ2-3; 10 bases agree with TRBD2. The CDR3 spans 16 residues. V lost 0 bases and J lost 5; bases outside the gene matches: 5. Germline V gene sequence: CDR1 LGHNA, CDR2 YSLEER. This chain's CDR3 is CASSQDLGLAIDTQYF. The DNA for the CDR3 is TGCGCCAGCAGCCAAGATCTGGGACTAGCGATAGATACGCAGTATTTT.

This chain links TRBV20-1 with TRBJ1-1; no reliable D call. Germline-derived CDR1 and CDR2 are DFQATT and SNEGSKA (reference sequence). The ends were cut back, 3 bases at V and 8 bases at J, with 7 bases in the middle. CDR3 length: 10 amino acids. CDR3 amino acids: CSASGIEAFF. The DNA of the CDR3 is TGCAGTGCTAGCGGGATAGAAGCTTTCTTT.

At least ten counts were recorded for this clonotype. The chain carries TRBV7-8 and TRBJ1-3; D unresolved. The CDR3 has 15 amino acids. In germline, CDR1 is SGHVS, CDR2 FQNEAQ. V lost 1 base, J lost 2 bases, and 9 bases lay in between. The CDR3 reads CASSLVSGAGNTIYF. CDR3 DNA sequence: TGTGCCAGCAGCTTAGTCTCCGGGGCTGGAAACACCATATATTTT.

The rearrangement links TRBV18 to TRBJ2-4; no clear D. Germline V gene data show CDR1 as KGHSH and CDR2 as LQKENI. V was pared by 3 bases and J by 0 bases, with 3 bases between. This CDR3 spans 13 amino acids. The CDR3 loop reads CASSPGAKNIQYF. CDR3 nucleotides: TGTGCCAGCTCACCTGGAGCCAAAAACATTCAGTACTTC.

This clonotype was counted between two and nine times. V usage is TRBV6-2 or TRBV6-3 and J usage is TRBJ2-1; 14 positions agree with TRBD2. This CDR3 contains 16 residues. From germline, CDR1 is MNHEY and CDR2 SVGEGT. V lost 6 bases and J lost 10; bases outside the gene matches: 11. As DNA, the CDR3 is TGTGCCAGCAGGCTACCGGGACTAGCGGGGGCACAAGAGCAGTTCTTC. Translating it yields CASRLPGLAGAQEQFF.